This TCR beta chain was sequenced during a study of Tregs in tolerant kidney transplant recipients. Sequencing used immunoSEQ multiplex PCR; TCRdb keeps in-frame clones, though not all of them. The sample has some 21,000 clones, over 70% seen once; the top ten hold roughly 24%. In germline, CDR1 is DFQATT, CDR2 SNEGSKA (reference sequence). This CDR3 spans 11 amino acids. Between the trimmed V and J ends, which lost 2 bases and 2 bases, there was a span of 3 bases. The table lists this clone with a few counts. Recipients received nonmyeloablative bone marrow transplants from related graft donors, with transient mixed chimerism.

The chain recombines TRBV20-1 with TRBJ1-2, with D unresolved. Here the sequenced sample was CD8+ T cells from blood (PBMCs), taken 6 months after the transplant. The TCR sequence derives from a human patient who received a combined kidney and bone marrow transplant. Some T cells may be the graft donor's. DNA for the CDR3: TGCAGTGCTAGACTAAACTATGGCTACACCTTC. It translates to CSARLNYGYTF.